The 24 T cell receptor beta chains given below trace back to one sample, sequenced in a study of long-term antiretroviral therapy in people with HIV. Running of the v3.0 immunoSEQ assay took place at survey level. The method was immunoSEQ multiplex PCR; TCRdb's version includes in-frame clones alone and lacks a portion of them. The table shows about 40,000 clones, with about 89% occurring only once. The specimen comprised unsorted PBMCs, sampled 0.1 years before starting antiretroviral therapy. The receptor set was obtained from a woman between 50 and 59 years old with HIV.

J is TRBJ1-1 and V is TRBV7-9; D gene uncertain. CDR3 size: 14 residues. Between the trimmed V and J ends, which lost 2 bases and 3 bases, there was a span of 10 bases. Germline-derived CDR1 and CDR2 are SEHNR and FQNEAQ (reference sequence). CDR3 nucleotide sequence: TGTGCCAGCAGCTTACCCGAGGCTGACACTGAAGCTTTCTTT. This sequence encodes CASSLPEADTEAFF.

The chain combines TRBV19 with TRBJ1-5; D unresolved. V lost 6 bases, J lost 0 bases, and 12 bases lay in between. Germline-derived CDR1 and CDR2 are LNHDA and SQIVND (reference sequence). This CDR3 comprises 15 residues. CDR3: CASRWAIRSNQPQHF. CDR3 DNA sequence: TGTGCCAGTAGATGGGCTATCCGTAGCAATCAGCCCCAGCATTTT.

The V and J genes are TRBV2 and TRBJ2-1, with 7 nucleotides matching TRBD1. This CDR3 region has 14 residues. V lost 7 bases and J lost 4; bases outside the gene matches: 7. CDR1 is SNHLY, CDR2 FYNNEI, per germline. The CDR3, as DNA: TGTGCCAGCATGCCAGGGGGAATTTACAATGAGCAGTTCTTC. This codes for CASMPGGIYNEQFF.

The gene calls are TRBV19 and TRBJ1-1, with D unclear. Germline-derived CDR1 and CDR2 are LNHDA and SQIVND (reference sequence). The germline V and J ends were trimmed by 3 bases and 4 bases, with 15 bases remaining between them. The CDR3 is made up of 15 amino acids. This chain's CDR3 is CASSIARPGGTEAFF. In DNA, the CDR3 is TGTGCCAGTAGTATTGCCCGTCCGGGCGGCACTGAAGCTTTCTTT.

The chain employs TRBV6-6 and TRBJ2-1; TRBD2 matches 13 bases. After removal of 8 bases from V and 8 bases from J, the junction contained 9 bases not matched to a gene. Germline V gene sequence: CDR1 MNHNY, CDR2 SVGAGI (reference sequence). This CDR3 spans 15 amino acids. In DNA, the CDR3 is TGTGCCAGCCAGATTACTAGCGGGGGGGCCTATGAGCAGTTCTTC. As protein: CASQITSGGAYEQFF.

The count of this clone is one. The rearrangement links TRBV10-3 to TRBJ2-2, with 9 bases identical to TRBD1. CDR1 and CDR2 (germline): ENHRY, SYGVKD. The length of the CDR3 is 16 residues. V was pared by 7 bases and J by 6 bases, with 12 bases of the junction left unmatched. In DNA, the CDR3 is TGTGCCATCACCTTTGGGACAGGGCTCAACCCCGGGGAGCTGTTTTTT. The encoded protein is CAITFGTGLNPGELFF.

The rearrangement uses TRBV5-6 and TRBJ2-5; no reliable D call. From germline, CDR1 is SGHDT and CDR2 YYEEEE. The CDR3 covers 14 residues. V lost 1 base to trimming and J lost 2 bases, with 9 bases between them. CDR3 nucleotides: TGTGCCAGCAGCTTGTTGCAGAGACAAGAGACCCAGTACTTC. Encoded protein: CASSLLQRQETQYF.

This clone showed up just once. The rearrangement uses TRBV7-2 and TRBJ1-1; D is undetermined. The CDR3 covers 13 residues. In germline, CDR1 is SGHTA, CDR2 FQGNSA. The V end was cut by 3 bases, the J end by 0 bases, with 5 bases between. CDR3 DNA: TGTGCCAGCAGCTTTAGCATGAACACTGAAGCTTTCTTT. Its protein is CASSFSMNTEAFF.

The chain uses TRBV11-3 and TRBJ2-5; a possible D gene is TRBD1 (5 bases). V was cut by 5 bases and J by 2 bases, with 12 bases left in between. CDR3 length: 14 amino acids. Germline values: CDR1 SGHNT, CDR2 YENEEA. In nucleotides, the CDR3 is TGTGCCAGCAGCGAAGGAACAGGTCAAGAGACCCAGTACTTC. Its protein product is CASSEGTGQETQYF.

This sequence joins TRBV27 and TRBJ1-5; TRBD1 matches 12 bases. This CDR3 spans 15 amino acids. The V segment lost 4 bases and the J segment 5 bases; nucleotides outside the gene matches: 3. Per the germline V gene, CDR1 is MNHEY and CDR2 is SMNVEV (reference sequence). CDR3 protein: CASSWGQGADQPQHF. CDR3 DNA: TGTGCCAGCAGTTGGGGACAGGGGGCTGATCAGCCCCAGCATTTT.

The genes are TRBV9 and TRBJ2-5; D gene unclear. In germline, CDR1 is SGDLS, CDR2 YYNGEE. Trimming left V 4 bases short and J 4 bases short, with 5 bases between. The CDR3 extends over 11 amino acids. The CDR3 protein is CASSLRETQYF. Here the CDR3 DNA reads TGTGCCAGCAGCTTACGAGAGACCCAGTACTTC.

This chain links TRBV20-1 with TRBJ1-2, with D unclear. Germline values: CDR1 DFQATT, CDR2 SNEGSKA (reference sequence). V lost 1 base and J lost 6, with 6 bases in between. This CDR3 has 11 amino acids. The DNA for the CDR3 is TGCAGTGCTAGAGTGTTCGATGGCTACACCTTC. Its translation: CSARVFDGYTF.

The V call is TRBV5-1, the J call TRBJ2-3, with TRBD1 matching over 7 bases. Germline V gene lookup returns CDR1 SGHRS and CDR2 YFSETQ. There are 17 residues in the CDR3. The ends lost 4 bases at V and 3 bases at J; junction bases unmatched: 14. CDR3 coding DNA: TGCGCCAGCAGCATACCTGACAGGGTGGGGGAGACAGATACGCAGTATTTT. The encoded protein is CASSIPDRVGETDTQYF.

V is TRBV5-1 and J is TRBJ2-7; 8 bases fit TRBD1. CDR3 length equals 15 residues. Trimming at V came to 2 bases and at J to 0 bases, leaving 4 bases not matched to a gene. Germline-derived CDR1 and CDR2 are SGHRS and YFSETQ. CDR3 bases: TGCGCCAGCAGCTTTCAGGGGGCCAGCTCCTACGAGCAGTACTTC. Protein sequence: CASSFQGASSYEQYF.

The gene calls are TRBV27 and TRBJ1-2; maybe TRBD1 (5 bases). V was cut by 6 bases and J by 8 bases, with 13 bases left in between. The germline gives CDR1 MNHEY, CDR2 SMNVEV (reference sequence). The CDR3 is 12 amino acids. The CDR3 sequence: CASSSRVGGYTF. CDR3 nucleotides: TGTGCCAGCAGCAGCAGGGTGGGCGGCTACACCTTC.

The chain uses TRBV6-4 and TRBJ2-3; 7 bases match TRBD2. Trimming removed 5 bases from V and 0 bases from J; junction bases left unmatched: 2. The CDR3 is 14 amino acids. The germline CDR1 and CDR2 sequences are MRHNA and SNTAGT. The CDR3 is CASSPLASTDTQYF. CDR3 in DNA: TGTGCCAGCAGTCCACTAGCGAGCACAGATACGCAGTATTTT.

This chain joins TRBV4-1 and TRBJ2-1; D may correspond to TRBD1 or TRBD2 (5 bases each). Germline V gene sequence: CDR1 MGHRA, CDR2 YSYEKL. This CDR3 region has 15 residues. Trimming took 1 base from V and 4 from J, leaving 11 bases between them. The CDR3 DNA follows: TGCGCCAGCAGCCAAGGACAGACTAATTACAATGAGCAGTTCTTC. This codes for CASSQGQTNYNEQFF.

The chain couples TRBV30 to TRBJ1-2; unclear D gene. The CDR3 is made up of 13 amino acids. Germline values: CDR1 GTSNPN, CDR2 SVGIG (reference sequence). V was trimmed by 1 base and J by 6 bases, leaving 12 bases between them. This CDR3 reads CAWSEGRIDGYTF. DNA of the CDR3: TGTGCCTGGAGTGAGGGCAGAATCGATGGCTACACCTTC.

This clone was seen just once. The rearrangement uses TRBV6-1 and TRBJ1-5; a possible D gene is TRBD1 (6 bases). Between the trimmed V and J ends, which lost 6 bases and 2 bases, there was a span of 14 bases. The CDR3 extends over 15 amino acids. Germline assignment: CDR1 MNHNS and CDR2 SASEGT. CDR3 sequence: CASRQQGVGNQPQHF. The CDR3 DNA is TGTGCCAGCAGGCAACAGGGAGTAGGCAATCAGCCCCAGCATTTT.

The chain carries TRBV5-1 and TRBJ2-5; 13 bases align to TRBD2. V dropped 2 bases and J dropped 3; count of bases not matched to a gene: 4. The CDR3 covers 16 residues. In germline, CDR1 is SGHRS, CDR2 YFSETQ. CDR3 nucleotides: TGCGCCAGCAGCTTCGGACTAGCGGGGGCCAAAGAGACCCAGTACTTC. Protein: CASSFGLAGAKETQYF.

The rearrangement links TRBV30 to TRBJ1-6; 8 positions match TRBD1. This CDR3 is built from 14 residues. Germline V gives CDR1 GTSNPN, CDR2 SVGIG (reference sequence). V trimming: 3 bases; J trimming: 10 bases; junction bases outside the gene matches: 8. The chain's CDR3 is CAWRTDREESPLHF. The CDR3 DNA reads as TGTGCCTGGAGGACGGACAGGGAAGAATCACCCCTCCACTTT.

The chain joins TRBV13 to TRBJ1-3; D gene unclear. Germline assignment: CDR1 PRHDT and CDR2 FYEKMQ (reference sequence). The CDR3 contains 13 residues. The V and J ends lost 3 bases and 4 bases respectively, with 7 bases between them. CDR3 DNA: TGTGCCAGCAGCTTCGGTCCGGGAAACACCATATATTTT. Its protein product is CASSFGPGNTIYF.

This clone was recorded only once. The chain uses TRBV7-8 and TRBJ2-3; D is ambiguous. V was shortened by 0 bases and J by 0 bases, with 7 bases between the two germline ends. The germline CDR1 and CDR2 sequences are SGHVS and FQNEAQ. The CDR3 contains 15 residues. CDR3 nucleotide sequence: TGTGCCAGCAGCTTAGCAACTACTAGCACAGATACGCAGTATTTT. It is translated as CASSLATTSTDTQYF. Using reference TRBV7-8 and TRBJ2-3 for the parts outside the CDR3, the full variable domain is GAGVSQSPRYKVAKRGQDVALRCDPISGHVSLFWYQQALGQGPEFLTYFQNEAQLDKSGLPSDRFFAERPEGSVSTLKIQRTQQEDSAVYLCASSLATTSTDTQYFGPGTRLTVL.

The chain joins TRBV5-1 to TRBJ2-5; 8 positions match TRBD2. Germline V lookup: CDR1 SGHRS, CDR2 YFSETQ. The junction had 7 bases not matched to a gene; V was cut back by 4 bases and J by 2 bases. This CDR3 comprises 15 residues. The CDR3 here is CASSPGTRGQETQYF. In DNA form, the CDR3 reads TGCGCCAGCAGCCCCGGGACTAGGGGACAAGAGACCCAGTACTTC. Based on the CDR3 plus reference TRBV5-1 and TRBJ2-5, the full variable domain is KAGVTQTPRYLIKTRGQQVTLSCSPISGHRSVSWYQQTPGQGLQFLFEYFSETQRNKGNFPGRFSGRQFSNSRSEMNVSTLELGDSALYLCASSPGTRGQETQYFGPGTRLLVL.